This record covers a single T cell receptor beta chain. Antigen unknown. This entry is derived from a study of vaccination and CD4 T cells after COVID-19. Regarding treatment: roughly ten-day PBMC culture with coronavirus spike peptide pools or control peptides (ViraFEST assay). Cultured CD4+ T-cell DNA underwent Oncomine TCR Beta short-read sequencing. One entry per CDR3 protein results from TCRdb running MiXCR on the PCR reads. The data hold about 14,000 distinct CDR3 sequences, with more than 45% observed a single time. The V gene's germline CDR1 is SGHVS and CDR2 FQNEAQ. The CDR3 covers 13 residues. V lost 5 bases and J lost 9, with 14 bases in between.

The chain employs TRBV7-8 and TRBJ2-1, with a tentative D call TRBD2 (6 bases). Sequencing was carried out using CD4+ T cells from blood, cultured in vitro. This clonotype originated in a human donor who had recovered from COVID-19. CDR3 sequence: CASSPGAGLEQFF. For the CDR3, the DNA is TGTGCCAGCAGCCCCGGGGCGGGGCTTGAGCAGTTCTTC.